A selection of T cell receptor beta chains follows, all from one sample in a study of beta chain features in type 1 diabetes. Method: immunoSEQ multiplex PCR; TCRdb's copy keeps in-frame clones and lacks some. The table records some 220,000 clones, roughly a tenth of them present only once. The sample consisted of central memory CD4+ T cells from blood. These receptors were obtained from a young man in good health. The CDR3 runs from the conserved cysteine through the conserved F or W. D genes are given only for firm matches. Size tells how often a clone was seen (once, few, many) or the class of an expanded clone, and some rows leave it out.

length | J | size | D | V | DNA | CDR3
16 | TRBJ2-4 | - | TRBD1 | TRBV6-5 | TGTGCCAGCAGTTACTCCGACAGGGGGGCCAAAAACATTCAGTACTTC | CASSYSDRGAKNIQYF
14 | TRBJ2-3 | few | - | TRBV6-5 | TGTGCCAGCAGTTTGGACAGTCCTACAGATACGCAGTATTTT | CASSLDSPTDTQYF
15 | TRBJ2-3 | - | TRBD2 | TRBV11-1 | TGTGCCAGCAGCTTAAAGCGGGAGGCCACAGATACGCAGTATTTT | CASSLKREATDTQYF
15 | TRBJ2-1 | few | - | TRBV29-1 | TGCAGCGTTGAAGAAAGCGTCAGCTCCTACAATGAGCAGTTCTTC | CSVEESVSSYNEQFF
15 | TRBJ2-3 | few | - | TRBV7-7 | TGTGCTAGCAGCTTAGGTCTGGGGGACACAGATACGCAGTATTTT | CASSLGLGDTDTQYF
16 | TRBJ2-3 | few | TRBD2 | TRBV5-6 | TGTGCCAGCAGTCGTCCCCGGGGGGAGGGCACAGATACGCAGTATTTT | CASSRPRGEGTDTQYF
15 | TRBJ2-6 | - | - | TRBV28 | TGTGCCAGCAGTTTGATAGGGCCTGGGGCCAACGTCCTGACTTTC | CASSLIGPGANVLTF
16 | TRBJ2-3 | few | TRBD2 | TRBV15 | TGTGCCACCAGCAGAGAACAGCGGGAGGGCACAGATACGCAGTATTTT | CATSREQREGTDTQYF
13 | TRBJ2-5 | - | - | TRBV18 | TGTGCCAGCTCACCCCCAGTCCAAGAGACCCAGTACTTC | CASSPPVQETQYF
14 | TRBJ2-2 | few | TRBD1 | TRBV28 | TGTGCCAGCACCGAGGGACAGCTCACCGGGGAGCTGTTTTTT | CASTEGQLTGELFF
12 | TRBJ2-3 | medium-sized | - | TRBV7-9 | TGTGCCAGCAGCTCATACACAGATACGCAGTATTTT | CASSSYTDTQYF
14 | TRBJ2-7 | few | - | TRBV7-9 | TGTGCCAGCAGCTTAGTTCGACAGCCCTACGAGCAGTACTTC | CASSLVRQPYEQYF
12 | TRBJ1-5 | - | - | TRBV30 | TGTGCCTGGTCCACGACGGGCCAGCCCCAGCATTTT | CAWSTTGQPQHF
14 | TRBJ2-7 | few | TRBD2 | TRBV7-2 | TGTGCCAGCAGCCGGACTAGCGGCTCCTACGAGCAGTACTTC | CASSRTSGSYEQYF
14 | TRBJ1-1 | - | - | TRBV5-4 | TGTGCCAGCAGCCAAGGCTCACTGAACACTGAAGCTTTCTTT | CASSQGSLNTEAFF
14 | TRBJ2-2 | - | - | TRBV12-2 | TGTGCAAGTCTGAAGGGAGGGCCGTCCGGGGAGCTGTTTTTT | CASLKGGPSGELFF
15 | TRBJ1-3 | few | - | TRBV30 | TGTGCCTGGAGCGCCCAGACGGACTCTGGAAACACCATATATTTT | CAWSAQTDSGNTIYF
11 | TRBJ2-3 | - | - | TRBV5-8 | TGTGCCAGCGGGCGCACAGATACGCAGTATTTT | CASGRTDTQYF
15 | TRBJ2-1 | few | - | TRBV14 | TGTGCCAGCAGCCAAGTCCGCAGGATCTACAATGAGCAGTTCTTC | CASSQVRRIYNEQFF
16 | TRBJ2-3 | few | TRBD1 | TRBV7-9 | TGTGCCAGCAGCCCCATCGGGACAGGGAGGACAGATACGCAGTATTTT | CASSPIGTGRTDTQYF
18 | TRBJ2-3 | few | - | TRBV11-2 | TGTGCCAGCAGCTTCACCGGGACGACCATTCTCGATACAGATACGCAGTATTTT | CASSFTGTTILDTDTQYF
13 | TRBJ1-2 | - | - | TRBV29-1 | TGCAGCGTTGGGGGTTTTGGACTGAATGGCTACACCTTC | CSVGGFGLNGYTF
12 | TRBJ2-7 | - | - | TRBV28 | TGTGCCAGCAGTTTAGATCTCCGCGAGCAGTACTTC | CASSLDLREQYF
13 | TRBJ1-1 | few | - | TRBV30 | TGTGCCTGGAGTGAGACGGAGAACACTGAAGCTTTCTTT | CAWSETENTEAFF
16 | TRBJ2-1 | - | - | TRBV11-3 | TGTGCCAGCAGCCCGAGGGGGGCGGGAAGGGGAGATGAGCAGTTCTTC | CASSPRGAGRGDEQFF
14 | TRBJ2-7 | many | TRBD2 | TRBV29-1 | TGCAGCGTTTCTAAGCTAGCGGAGGCCTACGAGCAGTACTTC | CSVSKLAEAYEQYF
17 | TRBJ1-2 | few | TRBD1 | TRBV7-9 | TGTGCCAGCAGATACCCCCTCGAAGGGGACAGGGGTTTTGGCTACACCTTC | CASRYPLEGDRGFGYTF
13 | TRBJ2-5 | - | TRBD1 | TRBV6-1 | TGTGCCAGCAGCCGGGACAGGGGAGAGACCCAGTACTTC | CASSRDRGETQYF
14 | TRBJ2-2 | few | - | TRBV29-1 | TGCAGCGTTGAAGGACCCTATGACACCGGGGAGCTGTTTTTT | CSVEGPYDTGELFF
14 | TRBJ2-5 | few | TRBD1 | TRBV29-1 | TGCAGCGTTGCCCCTGACAGGGGGGACGAGACCCAGTACTTC | CSVAPDRGDETQYF
14 | TRBJ2-5 | - | - | TRBV28 | TGTGCCAGCAGTCCCAGGGACCGACAAGAGACCCAGTACTTC | CASSPRDRQETQYF
17 | TRBJ2-1 | few | TRBD2 | TRBV19 | TGTGCCAGTAGTATTATTGGTAGCGGGAGGGCCAACGATGAGCAGTTCTTC | CASSIIGSGRANDEQFF
15 | TRBJ1-5 | - | TRBD1 | TRBV18 | TGTGCCAGCTCACCCGACAGGGGCCACAATCAGCCCCAGCATTTT | CASSPDRGHNQPQHF
15 | TRBJ1-5 | few | TRBD1 | TRBV2 | TGTGCCAGCAGCGGGGACAGGGCAAGCAATCAGCCCCAGCATTTT | CASSGDRASNQPQHF
16 | TRBJ2-3 | - | - | TRBV5-1 | TGCGCCAGCAGCTTGGACGGAGCCGCCTCGGGGGATACGCAGTATTTT | CASSLDGAASGDTQYF
15 | TRBJ2-1 | - | TRBD2 | TRBV5-1 | TGCGCCAGCAGCTTACTAGCGGGAGGTCAGAATGAGCAGTTCTTC | CASSLLAGGQNEQFF
15 | TRBJ2-3 | many | TRBD2 | TRBV7-9 | TGTGCCAGCAGCTTACGACTAGCGTCAACAGATACGCAGTATTTT | CASSLRLASTDTQYF
13 | TRBJ1-2 | - | - | TRBV7-9 | TGTGCCAGCAGCGGAGACTCGGGCTATGGCTACACCTTC | CASSGDSGYGYTF
15 | TRBJ1-1 | - | TRBD1 | TRBV7-9 | TGTGCCAGCAGCCTAAGGACAGGGGAGAACACTGAAGCTTTCTTT | CASSLRTGENTEAFF
15 | TRBJ2-6 | many | - | TRBV6-6 | TGTGCCAGCTTTACTGAACCCTCTGGGGCCAACGTCCTGACTTTC | CASFTEPSGANVLTF
15 | TRBJ2-7 | - | - | TRBV11-2 | TGTGCCAGCAGCTCCTTCGGGGGCCGCTCCTACGAGCAGTACTTC | CASSSFGGRSYEQYF
14 | TRBJ2-3 | - | - | TRBV30 | TGTGCCTGGAGTCTAACGGCCTTCACAGATACGCAGTATTTT | CAWSLTAFTDTQYF
16 | TRBJ2-4 | - | TRBD1 | TRBV14 | TGTGCCAGCAGCCAACCACAGGGGTTAGCCAAAAACATTCAGTACTTC | CASSQPQGLAKNIQYF
16 | TRBJ2-1 | many | TRBD2 | TRBV15 | TGTGCCACCAGCAGACCAGCGGGAAGGAATTACAATGAGCAGTTCTTC | CATSRPAGRNYNEQFF
16 | TRBJ2-3 | - | TRBD2 | TRBV28 | TGTGCCAGCAGTTCCCCCGGGACTACAACCACAGATACGCAGTATTTT | CASSSPGTTTTDTQYF
14 | TRBJ2-3 | few | - | TRBV7-3 | TGTGCCAGCAGCTTAGGTCTTGGAGCAGATACGCAGTATTTT | CASSLGLGADTQYF
15 | TRBJ2-7 | few | - | TRBV2 | TGTGCCAGCAGTGGATTTCAACGGGTGGTTTACGAGCAGTACTTC | CASSGFQRVVYEQYF
15 | TRBJ1-2 | - | - | TRBV27 | TGTGCCAGCAGTTTGCTGGCCAGGCGGTCGTATGGCTACACCTTC | CASSLLARRSYGYTF
10 | TRBJ1-2 | few | - | TRBV20-1 | TGCAGTGCCGGGAACTATGGCTACACCTTC | CSAGNYGYTF
15 | TRBJ2-3 | few | TRBD1 | TRBV7-2 | TGTGCCAGCAGCGCCGACAGGGTGGAAGCAGATACGCAGTATTTT | CASSADRVEADTQYF
13 | TRBJ2-5 | - | - | TRBV21-1 | TGTGCCAGCAGCCTCAGGGGGGGAGAGACCCAGTACTTC | CASSLRGGETQYF
18 | TRBJ1-5 | - | - | TRBV7-8 | TGTGCCAGCAGCTTAATGCGGGACACCAGACGGAGCAATCAGCCCCAGCATTTT | CASSLMRDTRRSNQPQHF
16 | TRBJ2-3 | few | - | TRBV15 | TGTGCCACCAGCAGGACTCGCGGAGGAAGCACAGATACGCAGTATTTT | CATSRTRGGSTDTQYF
16 | TRBJ2-1 | - | TRBD2 | TRBV28 | TGTGCCAGCAGTCCCCCCGGACTAGCGGAGAGGGGTGAGCAGTTCTTC | CASSPPGLAERGEQFF
14 | TRBJ2-7 | few | - | TRBV14 | TGTGCCAGCAGCCTGATGACAGATACGTACGAGCAGTACTTC | CASSLMTDTYEQYF
13 | TRBJ2-7 | few | - | TRBV5-1 | TGCGCCAGCAGCCCAGGGGTGGAGTCCGAGCAGTACTTC | CASSPGVESEQYF
14 | TRBJ2-3 | few | - | TRBV9 | TGTGCCAGCAGCCCGTCCCCCACAACAGATACGCAGTATTTT | CASSPSPTTDTQYF
16 | TRBJ2-3 | few | TRBD2 | TRBV10-2 | TGCGCCAGCAAGGGACTAGCGGGAGGCGGGGCAGATACGCAGTATTTT | CASKGLAGGGADTQYF
16 | TRBJ2-1 | few | - | TRBV7-8 | TGTGCCAGCAGCTTAGCGGGCGGGATCCTTTACAATGAGCAGTTCTTC | CASSLAGGILYNEQFF
14 | TRBJ2-7 | few | TRBD2 | TRBV30 | TGTGCCTGGAGCGACGGGGGGAGCTCCTACGAGCAGTACTTC | CAWSDGGSSYEQYF